The clone carrying this T cell receptor beta chain was recorded a few times. It was with 60 Vbeta and 13 Jbeta primers that the PCR ran. The protocol was immunoSEQ multiplex PCR, while the TCRdb copy is restricted to in-frame clones and leaves out a portion. The data contain 110,000 to 150,000 clones, roughly 75% of them singletons. These data originate in a study of cytomegalovirus exposure and HLA in healthy donors. Looked up from germline, CDR1 is SGHVS and CDR2 is FQNEAQ. V gave up 5 bases and J gave up 5 bases; unmatched junction bases: 11. The CDR3 has 16 amino acids. The source is a man aged 25 to 40 in good health and CMV-seronegative. The sample was PBMCs. The chain joins TRBV7-8 to TRBJ1-4; the match to TRBD1 covers 7 bases. This chain's CDR3 is CASSRSRGFWNEKLFF. The CDR3 nucleotides read TGTGCCAGCAGCCGCAGCAGGGGGTTCTGGAATGAAAAACTGTTTTTT.